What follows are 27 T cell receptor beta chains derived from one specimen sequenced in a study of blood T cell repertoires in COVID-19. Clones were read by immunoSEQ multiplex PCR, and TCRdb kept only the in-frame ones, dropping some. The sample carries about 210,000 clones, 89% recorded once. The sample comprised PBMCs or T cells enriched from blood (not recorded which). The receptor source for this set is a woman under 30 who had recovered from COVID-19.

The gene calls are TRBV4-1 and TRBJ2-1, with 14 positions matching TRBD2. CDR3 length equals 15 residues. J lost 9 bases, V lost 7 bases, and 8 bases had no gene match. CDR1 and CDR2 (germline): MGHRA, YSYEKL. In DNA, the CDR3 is TGCGCCAGCACGACTAGCGGGGGGGCGGTGAGTGAGCAGTTCTTC. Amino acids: CASTTSGGAVSEQFF.

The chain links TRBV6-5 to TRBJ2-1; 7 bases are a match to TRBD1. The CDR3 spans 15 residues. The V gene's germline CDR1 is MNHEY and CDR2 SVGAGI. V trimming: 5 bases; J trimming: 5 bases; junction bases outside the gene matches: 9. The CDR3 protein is CASSPTQGSHNEQFF. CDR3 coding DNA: TGTGCCAGCAGTCCCACACAGGGGAGTCACAATGAGCAGTTCTTC.

In nucleotides, the CDR3 is TGTGCCAGCAGTTTACGAGGGCTGAACACTGAAGCTTTCTTT. Translating it yields CASSLRGLNTEAFF. V is TRBV27 and J is TRBJ1-1, with D unresolved. Germline loops: CDR1 MNHEY, CDR2 SMNVEV (reference sequence). This CDR3 spans 14 amino acids. Trimming removed 2 bases at V and 0 bases at J, with 7 bases between.

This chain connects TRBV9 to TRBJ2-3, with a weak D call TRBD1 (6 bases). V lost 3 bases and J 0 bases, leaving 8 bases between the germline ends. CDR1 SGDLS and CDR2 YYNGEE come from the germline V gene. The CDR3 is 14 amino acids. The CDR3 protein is CASSAQGSTDTQYF. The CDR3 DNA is TGTGCCAGCAGCGCCCAGGGGAGCACAGATACGCAGTATTTT.

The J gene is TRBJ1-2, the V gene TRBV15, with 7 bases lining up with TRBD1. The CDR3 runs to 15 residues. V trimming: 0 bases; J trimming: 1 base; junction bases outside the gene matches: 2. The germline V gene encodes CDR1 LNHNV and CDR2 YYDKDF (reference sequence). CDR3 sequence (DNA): TGTGCCACCAGCAGAGACGGGACAGTTAACTATGGCTACACCTTC. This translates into CATSRDGTVNYGYTF.

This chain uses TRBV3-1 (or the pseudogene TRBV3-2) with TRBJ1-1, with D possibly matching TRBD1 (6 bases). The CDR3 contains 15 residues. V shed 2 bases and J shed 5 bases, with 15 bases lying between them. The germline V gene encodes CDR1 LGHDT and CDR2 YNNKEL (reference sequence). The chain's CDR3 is CASSQQIRGPTEAFF. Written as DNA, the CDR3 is TGTGCCAGCAGCCAACAAATCAGGGGACCTACTGAAGCTTTCTTT.

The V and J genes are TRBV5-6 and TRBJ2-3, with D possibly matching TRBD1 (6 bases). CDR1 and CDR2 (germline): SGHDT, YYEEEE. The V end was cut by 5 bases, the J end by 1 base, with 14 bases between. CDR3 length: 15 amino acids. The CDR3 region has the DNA TGTGCCAGCAGATCGGACGGACAGCGCACAGATACGCAGTATTTT. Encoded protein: CASRSDGQRTDTQYF. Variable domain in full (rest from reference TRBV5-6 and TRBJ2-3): DAGVTQSPTHLIKTRGQQVTLRCSPKSGHDTVSWYQQALGQGPQFIFQYYEEEERQRGNFPDRFSGHQFPNYSSELNVNALLLGDSALYLCASRSDGQRTDTQYFGPGTRLTVL.

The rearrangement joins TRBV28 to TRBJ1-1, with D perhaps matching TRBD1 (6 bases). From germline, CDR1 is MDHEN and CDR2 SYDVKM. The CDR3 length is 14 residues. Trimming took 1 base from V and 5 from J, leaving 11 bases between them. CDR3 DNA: TGTGCCAGCAGTTTATTAACAGGGAAAACTGAAGCTTTCTTT. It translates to CASSLLTGKTEAFF.

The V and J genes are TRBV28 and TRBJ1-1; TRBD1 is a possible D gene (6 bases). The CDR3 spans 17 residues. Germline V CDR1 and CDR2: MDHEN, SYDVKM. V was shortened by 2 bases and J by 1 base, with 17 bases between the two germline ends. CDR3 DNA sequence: TGTGCCAGCAGTTTAATCCGGGACATAAACCGGAACACTGAAGCTTTCTTT. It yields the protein CASSLIRDINRNTEAFF.

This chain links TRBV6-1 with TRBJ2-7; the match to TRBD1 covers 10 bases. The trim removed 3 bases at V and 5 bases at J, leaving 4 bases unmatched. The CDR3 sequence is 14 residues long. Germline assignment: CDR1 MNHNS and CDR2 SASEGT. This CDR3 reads CASSETGGLDEQYF. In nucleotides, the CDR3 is TGTGCCAGCAGTGAGACAGGGGGCTTGGACGAGCAGTACTTC.

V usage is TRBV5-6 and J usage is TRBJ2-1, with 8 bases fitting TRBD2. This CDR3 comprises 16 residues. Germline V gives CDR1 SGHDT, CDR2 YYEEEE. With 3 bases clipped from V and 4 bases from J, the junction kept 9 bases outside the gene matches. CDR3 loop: CASSSSPSGRYNEQFF. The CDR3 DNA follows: TGTGCCAGCAGCTCAAGTCCTAGCGGGCGATACAATGAGCAGTTCTTC.

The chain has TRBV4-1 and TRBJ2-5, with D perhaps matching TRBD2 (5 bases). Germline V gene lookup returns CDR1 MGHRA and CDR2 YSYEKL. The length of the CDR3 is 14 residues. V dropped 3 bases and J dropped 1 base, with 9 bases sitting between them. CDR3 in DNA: TGCGCCAGCAGCCAGGTTGGACTCCAAGAGACCCAGTACTTC. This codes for CASSQVGLQETQYF.

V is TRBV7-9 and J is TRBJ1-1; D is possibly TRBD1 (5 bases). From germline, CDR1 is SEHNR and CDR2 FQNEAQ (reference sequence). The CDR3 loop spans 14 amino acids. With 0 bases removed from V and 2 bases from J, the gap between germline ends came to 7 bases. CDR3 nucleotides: TGTGCCAGCAGCTTAGCTGGGGCAAACACTGAAGCTTTCTTT. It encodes CASSLAGANTEAFF. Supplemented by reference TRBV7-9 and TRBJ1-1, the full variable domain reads DTGVSQNPRHKITKRGQNVTFRCDPISEHNRLYWYRQTLGQGPEFLTYFQNEAQLEKSRLLSDRFSAERPKGSFSTLEIQRTEQGDSAMYLCASSLAGANTEAFFGQGTRLTVV.

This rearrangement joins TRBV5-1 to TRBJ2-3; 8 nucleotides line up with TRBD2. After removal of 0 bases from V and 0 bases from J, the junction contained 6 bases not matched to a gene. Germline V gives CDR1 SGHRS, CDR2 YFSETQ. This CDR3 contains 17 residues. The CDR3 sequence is CASSLAGGDTSTDTQYF. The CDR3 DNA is TGCGCCAGCAGCTTGGCCGGGGGGGATACTAGCACAGATACGCAGTATTTT.

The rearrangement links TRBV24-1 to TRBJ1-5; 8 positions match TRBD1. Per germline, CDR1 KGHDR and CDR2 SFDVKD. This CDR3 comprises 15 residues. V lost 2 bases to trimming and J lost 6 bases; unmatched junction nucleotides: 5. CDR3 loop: CATSDSQGASQPQHF. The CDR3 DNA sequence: TGTGCCACCAGTGATTCCCAGGGGGCTTCTCAGCCCCAGCATTTT.

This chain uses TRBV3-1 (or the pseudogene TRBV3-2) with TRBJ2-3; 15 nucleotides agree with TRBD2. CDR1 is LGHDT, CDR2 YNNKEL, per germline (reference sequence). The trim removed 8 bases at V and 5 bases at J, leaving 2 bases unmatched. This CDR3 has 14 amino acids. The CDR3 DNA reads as TGTGCCAGCGGACTAGCGGGGGGGCAAGATACGCAGTATTTT. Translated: CASGLAGGQDTQYF.

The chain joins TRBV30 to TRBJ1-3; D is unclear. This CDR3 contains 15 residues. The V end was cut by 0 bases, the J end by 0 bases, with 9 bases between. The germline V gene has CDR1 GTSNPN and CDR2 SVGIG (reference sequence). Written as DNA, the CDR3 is TGTGCCTGGAGTGTTACGGGGTCCTCTGGAAACACCATATATTTT. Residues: CAWSVTGSSGNTIYF.

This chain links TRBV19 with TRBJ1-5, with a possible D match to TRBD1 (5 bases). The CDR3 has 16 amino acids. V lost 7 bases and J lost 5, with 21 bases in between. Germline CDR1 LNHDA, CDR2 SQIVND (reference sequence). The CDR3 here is CASTPVGQGGHQPQHF. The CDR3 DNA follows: TGTGCCAGTACCCCGGTTGGGCAGGGAGGGCATCAGCCCCAGCATTTT.

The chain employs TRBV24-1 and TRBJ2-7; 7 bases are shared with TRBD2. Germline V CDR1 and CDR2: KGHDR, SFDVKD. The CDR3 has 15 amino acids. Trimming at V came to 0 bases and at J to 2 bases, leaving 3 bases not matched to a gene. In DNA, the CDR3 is TGTGCCACCAGTGATTTGAAGGGAGGGGCCTACGAGCAGTACTTC. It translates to CATSDLKGGAYEQYF.

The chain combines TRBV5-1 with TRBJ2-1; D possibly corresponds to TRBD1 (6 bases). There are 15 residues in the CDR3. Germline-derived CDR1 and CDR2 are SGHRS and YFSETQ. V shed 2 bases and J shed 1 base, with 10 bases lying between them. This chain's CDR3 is CASSFQTGSYNEQFF. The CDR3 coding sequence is TGCGCCAGCAGCTTCCAAACAGGGTCCTACAATGAGCAGTTCTTC.

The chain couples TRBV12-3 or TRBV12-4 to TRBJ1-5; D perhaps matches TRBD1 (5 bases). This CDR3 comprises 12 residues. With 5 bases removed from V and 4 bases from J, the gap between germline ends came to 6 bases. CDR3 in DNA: TGTGCCAGCAGTGGGGGGAATCAGCCCCAGCATTTT. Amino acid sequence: CASSGGNQPQHF.

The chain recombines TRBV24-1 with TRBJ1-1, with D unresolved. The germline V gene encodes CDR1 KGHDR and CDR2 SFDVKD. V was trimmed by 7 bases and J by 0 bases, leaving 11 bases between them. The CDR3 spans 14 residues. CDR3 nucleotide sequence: TGTGCCACCAGGCCGGGTGAACTGAACACTGAAGCTTTCTTT. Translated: CATRPGELNTEAFF.

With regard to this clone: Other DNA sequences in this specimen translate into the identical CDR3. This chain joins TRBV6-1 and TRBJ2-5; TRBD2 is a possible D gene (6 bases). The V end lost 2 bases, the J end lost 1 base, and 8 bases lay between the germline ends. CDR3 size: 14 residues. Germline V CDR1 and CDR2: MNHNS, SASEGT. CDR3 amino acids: CASSELGGQETQYF. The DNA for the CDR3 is TGTGCCAGCAGTGAACTGGGGGGCCAAGAGACCCAGTACTTC.

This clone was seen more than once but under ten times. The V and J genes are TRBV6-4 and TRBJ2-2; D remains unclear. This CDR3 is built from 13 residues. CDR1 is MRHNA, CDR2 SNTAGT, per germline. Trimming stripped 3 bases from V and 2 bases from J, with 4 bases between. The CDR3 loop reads CASSETNTGELFF. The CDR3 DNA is TGTGCCAGCAGTGAGACTAACACCGGGGAGCTGTTTTTT.

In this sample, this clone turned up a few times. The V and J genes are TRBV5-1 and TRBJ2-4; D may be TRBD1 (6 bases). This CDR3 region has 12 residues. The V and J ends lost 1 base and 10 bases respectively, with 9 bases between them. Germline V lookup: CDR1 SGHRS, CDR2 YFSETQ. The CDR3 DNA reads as TGCGCCAGCAGCTTGACCGGACAGATTCAGTACTTC. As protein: CASSLTGQIQYF.

This CDR3 is CASSASDRGGGYTF. The CDR3 coding sequence is TGTGCCAGCAGCGCTTCAGACAGGGGCGGTGGCTACACCTTC. The rearrangement links TRBV2 to TRBJ1-2, with TRBD1 matching 8 bases. The V and J ends lost 6 bases and 7 bases, in that order; junction bases with no gene match: 10. This CDR3 contains 14 residues. Germline loops: CDR1 SNHLY, CDR2 FYNNEI.

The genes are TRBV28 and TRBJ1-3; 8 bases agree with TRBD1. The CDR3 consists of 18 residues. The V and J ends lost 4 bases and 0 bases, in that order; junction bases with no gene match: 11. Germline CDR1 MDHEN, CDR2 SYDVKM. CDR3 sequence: CASSSPWTGKDSGNTIYF. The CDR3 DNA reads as TGTGCCAGCAGTTCCCCCTGGACAGGGAAGGACTCTGGAAACACCATATATTTT.